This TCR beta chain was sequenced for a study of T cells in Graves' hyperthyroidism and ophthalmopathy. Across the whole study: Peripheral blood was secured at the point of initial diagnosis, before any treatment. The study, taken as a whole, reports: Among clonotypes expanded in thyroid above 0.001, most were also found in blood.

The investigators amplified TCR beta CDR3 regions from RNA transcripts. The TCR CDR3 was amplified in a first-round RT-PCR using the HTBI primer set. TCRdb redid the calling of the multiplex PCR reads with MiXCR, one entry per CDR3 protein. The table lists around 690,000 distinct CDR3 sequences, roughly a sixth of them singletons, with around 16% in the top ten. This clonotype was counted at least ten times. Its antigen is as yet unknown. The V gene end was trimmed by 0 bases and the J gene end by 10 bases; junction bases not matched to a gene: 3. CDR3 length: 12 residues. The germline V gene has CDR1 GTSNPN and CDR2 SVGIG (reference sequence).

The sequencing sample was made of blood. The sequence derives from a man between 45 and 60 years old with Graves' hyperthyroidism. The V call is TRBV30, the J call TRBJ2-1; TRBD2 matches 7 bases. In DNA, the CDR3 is TGTGCCTGGAGTGTACTCGGGGGGGAGCAGTTCTTC. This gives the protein CAWSVLGGEQFF.